Listed here are 23 T cell receptor beta chains from one sample, sequenced in a study of T cell clonotyping in hematopoietic cell transplantation (dated by TCRdb to the early 2020s). The library was produced with the immunoSEQ multiplex PCR assay. The table was pulled from immuneACCESS by TCRdb, which kept in-frame rearrangements only. Such tables lose some clones; where checked, under half of the loss comes from unresolved V genes, and the rest has no known cause. Here the sample has 10,000 to 15,000 clones; over 85% occur a single time. The ten top clones hold 7.8% of the sample. The sample's time point label, decoded: 100 days after allo-HCT. The input for sequencing was PBMCs, taken 100 days after allogeneic stem cell transplant. These receptors all stem from a female patient aged 45 to 65 who had an allogeneic stem cell transplant from an unrelated donor, so the T cells may come from the graft donor. Some clones in this sample may be carry-over from other donors' samples.

The count of this clone is one. The chain joins TRBV19 to TRBJ1-2, with D possibly matching TRBD1 (6 bases). V shed 3 bases and J shed 4 bases, with 9 bases lying between them. Germline V gene lookup returns CDR1 LNHDA and CDR2 SQIVND (reference sequence). The CDR3 has 13 amino acids. The CDR3 nucleotides read TGTGCCAGTAGTATTCGGGGGCCCTATGGCTACACCTTC. This translates into CASSIRGPYGYTF.

J is TRBJ2-5 and V is TRBV30; no clear D gene. In germline, CDR1 is GTSNPN, CDR2 SVGIG (reference sequence). The CDR3 sequence is 14 residues long. V was clipped by 6 bases and J by 6 bases, with 20 bases between them. CDR3 DNA sequence: TGTGCCTGCCAGGAAGTTGGTGCGTTGCAGACCCAGTACTTC. Translation: CACQEVGALQTQYF.

V usage is TRBV5-1 and J usage is TRBJ1-4; 7 bases map to TRBD1. Losses at the gene ends were 2 bases for V and 8 bases for J; bases not matched to a gene: 6. CDR1 and CDR2 from the germline V gene are SGHRS and YFSETQ. The CDR3 spans 14 residues. The CDR3 DNA reads TGCGCCAGCAGCTTTGGCAGGGGGAGGGAAAAACTGTTTTTT. Translated, it gives CASSFGRGREKLFF. Full variable domain (rest looked up from reference TRBV5-1 and TRBJ1-4): KAGVTQTPRYLIKTRGQQVTLSCSPISGHRSVSWYQQTPGQGLQFLFEYFSETQRNKGNFPGRFSGRQFSNSRSEMNVSTLELGDSALYLCASSFGRGREKLFFGSGTQLSVL.

CDR3 sequence: CATSSSLTLDTQYF. CDR3 sequence (DNA): TGTGCCACCAGCAGCTCATTAACCCTTGATACGCAGTATTTT. The rearrangement links TRBV15 to TRBJ2-3; D is uncertain. The CDR3 totals 14 residues. V was cut by 3 bases and J by 6 bases, with 13 bases left in between. The germline V gene encodes CDR1 LNHNV and CDR2 YYDKDF (reference sequence).

This sequence joins TRBV14 and TRBJ1-6; tentatively, D is TRBD1 (5 bases). CDR1 and CDR2 from the germline V gene are SGHDN and FVKESK. The CDR3 has 18 amino acids. Trimming removed 0 bases at V and 4 bases at J, with 16 bases between. The DNA of the CDR3 is TGTGCCAGCAGCCAAGATGGTCAGGGAACACTTTATAATTCACCCCTCCACTTT. It yields the protein CASSQDGQGTLYNSPLHF.

The chain is built from TRBV20-1 and TRBJ2-1, with D maybe TRBD2 (5 bases). The CDR3 totals 10 residues. In germline, CDR1 is DFQATT, CDR2 SNEGSKA (reference sequence). Trimming removed 4 bases from V and 10 bases from J, with 8 bases in between. The CDR3 nucleotides read TGCAGTGCTATAGCGAGAGAGCAGTTCTTC. This encodes CSAIAREQFF.

The J gene is TRBJ1-1, the V gene TRBV5-8; no reliable D call. The CDR3 loop spans 14 amino acids. Germline loops: CDR1 SGHTS, CDR2 YDEGEE. V dropped 3 bases and J dropped 1 base, with 10 bases sitting between them. CDR3 protein: CASSYPPRNTEAFF. CDR3 bases: TGTGCCAGCAGCTACCCTCCTAGGAACACTGAAGCTTTCTTT.

This clone was detected only once. This chain joins TRBV7-8 and TRBJ1-6, with D possibly being TRBD1 (6 bases). The V end was cut by 1 base, the J end by 6 bases, with 13 bases between. This CDR3 has 16 amino acids. CDR1 is SGHVS and CDR2 is FQNEAQ in the germline V gene. The CDR3 loop reads CASSLEAGALNSPLHF. The CDR3 region has the DNA TGTGCCAGCAGCTTAGAGGCGGGGGCGCTTAATTCACCCCTCCACTTT.

The chain couples TRBV7-8 to TRBJ1-1; 8 bases fit TRBD1. The ends lost 2 bases at V and 2 bases at J; junction bases unmatched: 1. Germline CDR1 is SGHVS and CDR2 is FQNEAQ. The CDR3 runs 14 residues. The CDR3 loop reads CASSLTGGNTEAFF. The CDR3 nucleotides are TGTGCCAGCAGCTTAACAGGGGGTAACACTGAAGCTTTCTTT.

The chain recombines TRBV10-1 with TRBJ2-1; 10 bases fit TRBD1. This CDR3 contains 18 residues. Germline assignment: CDR1 WNHNN and CDR2 SYGVQD (reference sequence). V gave up 0 bases and J gave up 3 bases; unmatched junction bases: 8. The CDR3 bases are TGCGCCAGCAGTGAGTCAATTGACAGGGGGCACGTCTACAATGAGCAGTTCTTC. This encodes CASSESIDRGHVYNEQFF.

As to this clone: The junction departs from germline at one end; a sequencing error may be responsible. The chain uses TRBV19 and TRBJ2-3; 11 bases align to TRBD2. From germline, CDR1 is LNHDA and CDR2 SQIVND (reference sequence). The CDR3 spans 12 residues. The CDR3 loop is CASSPPLAGVHF. In DNA, the CDR3 is TGTGCCAGTAGCCCCCCACTAGCGGGGGTACATTTT.

J is TRBJ2-3 and V is TRBV4-2, with D perhaps matching TRBD1 or TRBD2 (5 bases each). The germline gives CDR1 LGHNA, CDR2 YNFKEQ. The CDR3 consists of 15 residues. The germline V and J ends were trimmed by 3 bases and 0 bases, with 10 bases remaining between them. CDR3 region: CASSQRGESTDTQYF. CDR3 DNA: TGTGCCAGCAGCCAGAGGGGTGAGAGCACAGATACGCAGTATTTT.

J is TRBJ2-3 and V is TRBV7-2; TRBD2 matches 11 bases. The germline V gene encodes CDR1 SGHTA and CDR2 FQGNSA. V lost 1 base and J lost 4; bases outside the gene matches: 10. The CDR3 sequence is 18 residues long. The CDR3 loop reads CASSLGRVAGGRADTQYF. For the CDR3, the DNA is TGTGCCAGCAGCTTAGGAAGGGTAGCGGGGGGGCGAGCAGATACGCAGTATTTT.

The CDR3 region is CASSFRRETYEQYF. CDR3 coding DNA: TGTGCCAGCAGTTTCCGACGGGAAACCTACGAGCAGTACTTC. The chain combines TRBV6-1 with TRBJ2-7; D may be TRBD2 (5 bases). Germline-derived CDR1 and CDR2 are MNHNS and SASEGT. The CDR3 loop spans 14 amino acids. Deletions cut 5 bases from V and 2 bases from J, with 13 bases between.

By frequency in the sample, this clone is large. The chain carries TRBV11-2 and TRBJ2-4; the match to TRBD2 covers 7 bases. The CDR3 spans 15 residues. Germline V gene lookup returns CDR1 SGHAT and CDR2 FQNNGV. With V trimmed by 5 bases and J by 6 bases, 10 bases remained unmatched. The CDR3 bases are TGTGCCAGCAGCATAGCGACTAGCTGGGGAAACATTCAGTACTTC. This sequence encodes CASSIATSWGNIQYF.

Only a few counts were recorded for this clone. This chain uses TRBV28 with TRBJ2-1; 8 nucleotides line up with TRBD2. The CDR3 spans 16 residues. The J segment lost 0 bases and the V segment lost 4 bases, leaving 5 bases of the junction unmatched. Per germline, CDR1 MDHEN and CDR2 SYDVKM. CDR3 DNA: TGTGCCAGCAGTTCGTTAGCGGGGAGCTCCTACAATGAGCAGTTCTTC. Its translation: CASSSLAGSSYNEQFF.

The chain carries TRBV28 and TRBJ1-1; D is uncertain. Germline loops: CDR1 MDHEN, CDR2 SYDVKM. The V end lost 3 bases, the J end lost 5 bases, and 7 bases lay between the germline ends. The CDR3 runs 12 residues. Here the CDR3 DNA reads TGTGCCAGCAGTTTGAAGGAGACTGAAGCTTTCTTT. Its translation: CASSLKETEAFF.

Only one count was recorded for this clone. The CDR3 reads CASSRGTVIQYF. CDR3 nucleotide sequence: TGTGCCAGCAGCCGCGGGACGGTCATTCAGTACTTC. The rearrangement joins TRBV2 to TRBJ2-4, with TRBD2 as a possible D gene (6 bases). V shed 6 bases and J shed 9 bases, with 12 bases lying between them. CDR1 and CDR2 (germline): SNHLY, FYNNEI. This CDR3 region has 12 residues.

The chain recombines TRBV5-1 with TRBJ1-1; D is undetermined. Germline loops: CDR1 SGHRS, CDR2 YFSETQ. The CDR3 sequence is 15 residues long. Trimming stripped 4 bases from V and 1 base from J, with 14 bases between. CDR3 sequence (DNA): TGCGCCAGCAGCGCGGGTAGGACGGCGAACACTGAAGCTTTCTTT. This translates into CASSAGRTANTEAFF.

V is TRBV7-2 and J is TRBJ2-1; no reliable D call. The germline CDR1 and CDR2 sequences are SGHTA and FQGNSA. V was pared by 5 bases and J by 0 bases, with 11 bases between. The CDR3 covers 15 residues. The CDR3 bases are TGTGCCAGCAGCATAGGGTTAAGCTCCTACAATGAGCAGTTCTTC. Its translation: CASSIGLSSYNEQFF.

The genes are TRBV9 and TRBJ2-2; D remains ambiguous. Germline CDR1 SGDLS, CDR2 YYNGEE. The CDR3 is 14 amino acids. The V and J ends lost 1 base and 5 bases respectively, with 9 bases between them. For the CDR3, the DNA is TGTGCCAGCAGCGTATGGGGAAGGACCGGGGAGCTGTTTTTT. Protein: CASSVWGRTGELFF.

CDR3 protein: CASSYQGGSTYEQYF. In DNA, the CDR3 is TGTGCCAGCAGTTACCAAGGCGGGAGTACGTACGAGCAGTACTTC. J is TRBJ2-7 and V is TRBV6-6; TRBD2 agrees at 7 bases. The CDR3 length is 15 residues. V dropped 2 bases and J dropped 4; count of bases not matched to a gene: 8. Germline lookup yields CDR1 MNHNY and CDR2 SVGAGI (reference sequence).

The chain is built from TRBV6-5 and TRBJ1-1; the D is unclear. V was pared by 1 base and J by 0 bases, with 9 bases between. This CDR3 has 15 residues. Per the germline V gene, CDR1 is MNHEY and CDR2 is SVGAGI. CDR3 sequence (DNA): TGTGCCAGCAGTTACTACGGGCTTGTGAACACTGAAGCTTTCTTT. This translates into CASSYYGLVNTEAFF.